These 15 T cell receptor beta chains share one sample of origin, sequenced in a study of blood T cell repertoires in COVID-19. The protocol was immunoSEQ multiplex PCR, while the TCRdb copy is restricted to in-frame clones and leaves out a portion. The table has 200,000 to 250,000 clones, about 91% seen once; the top ten hold roughly 1.5%. Sequencing was performed on peripheral blood. The receptor source for this set is a man aged 18 to 30 with active or convalescent COVID-19.

The chain is built from TRBV3-1 (or the pseudogene TRBV3-2) and TRBJ1-1, with unresolved D. Trimming cost V 0 bases and J 8 bases, with 7 bases left between them. The CDR3 has 12 residues. Per germline, CDR1 LGHDT and CDR2 YNNKEL (reference sequence). The CDR3 region is CASSQERSEAFF. For the CDR3, the DNA is TGTGCCAGCAGCCAAGAGAGATCCGAAGCTTTCTTT.

The chain carries TRBV6-5 and TRBJ1-6, with D unresolved. The CDR3 contains 15 residues. Trimming took off 4 bases at V and 0 bases at J, with 7 bases between the two ends. The germline gives CDR1 MNHEY, CDR2 SVGAGI. CDR3 nucleotides: TGTGCCAGCAGTTCTAGGAGCTCCTATAATTCACCCCTCCACTTT. This encodes CASSSRSSYNSPLHF.

The chain is built from TRBV28 and TRBJ2-7; 8 nucleotides match TRBD1. This CDR3 has 14 amino acids. Per the germline V gene, CDR1 is MDHEN and CDR2 is SYDVKM. J was trimmed by 4 bases and V by 5 bases; bases with no gene match: 7. The CDR3 nucleotides read TGTGCCAGCAGTCCACGACAGGGGAGGTACGAGCAGTACTTC. Translating it yields CASSPRQGRYEQYF.

The chain employs TRBV4-1 and TRBJ2-3, with 7 bases that match TRBD2. The germline gives CDR1 MGHRA, CDR2 YSYEKL. V gave up 3 bases and J gave up 1 base; unmatched junction bases: 10. The CDR3 has 17 amino acids. The CDR3 spells CASSHNAAGTGTDTQYF. The CDR3 bases are TGCGCCAGCAGCCATAACGCAGCGGGAACCGGCACAGATACGCAGTATTTT.

The V gene is TRBV10-3, the J gene TRBJ1-2; the D gene is possibly TRBD1 (5 bases). Trimming took 6 bases from V and 0 from J, leaving 8 bases between them. Germline V CDR1 and CDR2: ENHRY, SYGVKD. The CDR3 totals 13 residues. CDR3 bases: TGTGCCATCAGGGGGGAGGCTAACTATGGCTACACCTTC. It is translated as CAIRGEANYGYTF.

This clone was observed a single time. The V and J genes are TRBV4-3 and TRBJ2-7; no definite D call. Between the trimmed V and J ends, which lost 0 bases and 3 bases, there was a span of 6 bases. Germline lookup yields CDR1 LGHNA and CDR2 YSLEER. This CDR3 spans 13 amino acids. The CDR3 reads CASSQDTSYEQYF. CDR3 nucleotides: TGCGCCAGCAGCCAAGATACGAGCTACGAGCAGTACTTC.

V is TRBV4-1 and J is TRBJ1-5; weak D call: TRBD1 (6 bases). Trimming removed 4 bases from V and 3 bases from J, with 16 bases in between. The CDR3 runs 16 residues. The germline CDR1 and CDR2 sequences are MGHRA and YSYEKL. CDR3 nucleotide sequence: TGCGCCAGCAGCCCCAGGACAGACACTTTCAATCAGCCCCAGCATTTT. It encodes CASSPRTDTFNQPQHF.

The rearrangement uses TRBV13 and TRBJ2-5; TRBD2 agrees at 13 bases. CDR3 length: 16 amino acids. V was pared by 4 bases and J by 5 bases, with 7 bases of the junction left unmatched. Per the germline V gene, CDR1 is PRHDT and CDR2 is FYEKMQ (reference sequence). The CDR3 is CASSSRTSGRRETQYF. The CDR3 DNA is TGTGCCAGCAGCTCCCGGACTAGCGGGAGACGGGAGACCCAGTACTTC.

CDR3 sequence (DNA): TGTGCCTGGAGCGCCTACAATGAGCAGTTCTTC. This encodes CAWSAYNEQFF. The gene calls are TRBV30 and TRBJ2-1; D ambiguous. V was clipped by 3 bases and J by 2 bases, with 2 bases between them. The CDR3 covers 11 residues. The germline V gene has CDR1 GTSNPN and CDR2 SVGIG (reference sequence).

The CDR3 is CASGGRSNTGELFF. For the CDR3, the DNA is TGTGCCAGCGGAGGACGGTCGAACACCGGGGAGCTGTTTTTT. The J gene is TRBJ2-2, the V gene TRBV28; TRBD2 might be the D (5 bases). CDR1 MDHEN and CDR2 SYDVKM come from the germline V gene. The V end was cut by 8 bases, the J end by 0 bases, with 10 bases between. The CDR3 consists of 14 residues.

The V and J genes are TRBV7-9 and TRBJ1-2; D might be TRBD1 (5 bases). V lost 8 bases and J lost 5, with 15 bases in between. The CDR3 has 13 residues. Germline V gene sequence: CDR1 SEHNR, CDR2 FQNEAQ (reference sequence). In DNA, the CDR3 is TGTGCCAGCTCCTCAGCGACAGATTATGGCTACACCTTC. The encoded protein is CASSSATDYGYTF.

The CDR3 protein is CSVVSGTSGSNEQFF. In DNA, the CDR3 is TGCAGCGTCGTTTCCGGGACTAGCGGGTCCAATGAGCAGTTCTTC. The chain combines TRBV29-1 with TRBJ2-1, with TRBD2 matching 12 bases. Unmatched junction bases numbered 9, after V lost 6 bases and J lost 6 bases. The CDR3 extends over 15 amino acids. Germline V gene data show CDR1 as SQVTM and CDR2 as ANQGSEA.

The chain links TRBV7-9 to TRBJ1-2; D is unresolved. This CDR3 region has 13 residues. Trimming removed 1 base from V and 4 bases from J, with 7 bases in between. Germline CDR1 and CDR2: SEHNR and FQNEAQ (reference sequence). CDR3 coding DNA: TGTGCCAGCAGCTTAGATTACAGCTATGGCTACACCTTC. Protein: CASSLDYSYGYTF. Full variable domain (remainder filled in from reference TRBV7-9 and TRBJ1-2): DTGVSQNPRHKITKRGQNVTFRCDPISEHNRLYWYRQTLGQGPEFLTYFQNEAQLEKSRLLSDRFSAERPKGSFSTLEIQRTEQGDSAMYLCASSLDYSYGYTFGSGTRLTVV.

There are a few counts of this clone. This chain's CDR3 is CASSPTGSNEKLFF. CDR3 nucleotides: TGTGCCAGCTCACCGACGGGTTCTAATGAAAAACTGTTTTTT. J is TRBJ1-4 and V is TRBV18; D ambiguous. The CDR3 contains 14 residues. From germline, CDR1 is KGHSH and CDR2 LQKENI. Trimming removed 3 bases at V and 3 bases at J, with 8 bases between.

The rearrangement uses TRBV12-5 and TRBJ2-1; weak D call: TRBD2 (8 bases). This CDR3 is 17 amino acids long. The V and J ends lost 7 bases and 5 bases respectively, with 24 bases between them. Germline V gives CDR1 LGHNT, CDR2 FRNRAP. The chain's CDR3 is CASDPLGGGRPDNEQFF. CDR3 in DNA: TGTGCTAGTGACCCCTTAGGGGGCGGGAGGCCCGACAATGAGCAGTTCTTC.